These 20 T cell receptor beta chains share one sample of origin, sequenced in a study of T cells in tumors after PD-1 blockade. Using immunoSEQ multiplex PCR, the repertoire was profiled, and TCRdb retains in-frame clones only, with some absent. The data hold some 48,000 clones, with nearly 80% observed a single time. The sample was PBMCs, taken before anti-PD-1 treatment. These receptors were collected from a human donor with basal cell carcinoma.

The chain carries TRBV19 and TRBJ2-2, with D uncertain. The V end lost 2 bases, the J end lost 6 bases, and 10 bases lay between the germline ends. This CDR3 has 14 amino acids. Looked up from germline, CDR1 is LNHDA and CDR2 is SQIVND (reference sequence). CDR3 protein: CASSITSRPGELFF. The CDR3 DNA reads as TGTGCCAGTAGTATAACCTCGAGACCCGGGGAGCTGTTTTTT.

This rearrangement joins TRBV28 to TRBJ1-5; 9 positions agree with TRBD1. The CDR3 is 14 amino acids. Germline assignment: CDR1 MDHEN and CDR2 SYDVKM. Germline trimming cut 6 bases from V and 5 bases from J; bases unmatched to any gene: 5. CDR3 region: CASRYRGLDQPQHF. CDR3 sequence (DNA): TGTGCCAGCAGATACAGGGGGCTGGATCAGCCCCAGCATTTT.

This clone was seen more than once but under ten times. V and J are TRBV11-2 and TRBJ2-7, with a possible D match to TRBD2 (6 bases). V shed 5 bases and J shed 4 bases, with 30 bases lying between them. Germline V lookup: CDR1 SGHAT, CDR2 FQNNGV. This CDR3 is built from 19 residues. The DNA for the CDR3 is TGTGCCAGCAGCCCCTTATTGGGGGGAAATTGGGCCTACGGATACGAGCAGTACTTC. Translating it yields CASSPLLGGNWAYGYEQYF.

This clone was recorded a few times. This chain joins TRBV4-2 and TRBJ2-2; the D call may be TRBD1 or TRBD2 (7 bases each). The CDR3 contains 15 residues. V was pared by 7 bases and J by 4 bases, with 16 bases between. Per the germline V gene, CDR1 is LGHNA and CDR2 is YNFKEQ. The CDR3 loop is CASTQGGGFTGELFF. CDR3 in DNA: TGTGCCAGCACCCAGGGGGGGGGCTTCACCGGGGAGCTGTTTTTT.

The CDR3, as DNA: TGTGCCAGCAGTCCCCGACAGGGGATGGGGACAGATACGCAGTATTTT. Its protein is CASSPRQGMGTDTQYF. This rearrangement joins TRBV25-1 to TRBJ2-3, with 8 bases aligning to TRBD1. CDR1 and CDR2 (germline): MGHDK, SYGVNS. Unmatched junction bases numbered 10, after V lost 5 bases and J lost 3 bases. The CDR3 is 16 residues long.

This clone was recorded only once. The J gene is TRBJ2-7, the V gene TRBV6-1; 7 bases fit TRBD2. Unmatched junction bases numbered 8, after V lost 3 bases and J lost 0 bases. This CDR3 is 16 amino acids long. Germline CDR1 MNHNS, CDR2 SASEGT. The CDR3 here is CASSDGGGFYSYEQYF. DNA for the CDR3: TGTGCCAGCAGTGATGGCGGGGGTTTTTACTCCTACGAGCAGTACTTC.

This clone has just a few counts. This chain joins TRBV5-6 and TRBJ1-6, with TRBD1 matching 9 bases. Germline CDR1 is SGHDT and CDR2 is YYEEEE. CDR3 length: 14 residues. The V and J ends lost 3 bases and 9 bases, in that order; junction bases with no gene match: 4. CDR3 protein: CASSSGTGTSPLHF. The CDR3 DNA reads TGTGCCAGCAGCTCCGGGACAGGGACTTCACCCCTCCACTTT.

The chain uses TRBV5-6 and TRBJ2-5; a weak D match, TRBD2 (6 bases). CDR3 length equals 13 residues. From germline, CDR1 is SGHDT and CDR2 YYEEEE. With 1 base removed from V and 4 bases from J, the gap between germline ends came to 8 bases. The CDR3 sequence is CASSLWGVETQYF. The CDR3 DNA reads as TGTGCCAGCAGCTTGTGGGGGGTAGAGACCCAGTACTTC.

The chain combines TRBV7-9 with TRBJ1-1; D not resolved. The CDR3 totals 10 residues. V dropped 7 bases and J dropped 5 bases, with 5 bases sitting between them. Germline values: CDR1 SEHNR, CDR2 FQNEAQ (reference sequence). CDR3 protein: CASNPTEAFF. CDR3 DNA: TGTGCCAGCAACCCGACTGAAGCTTTCTTT.

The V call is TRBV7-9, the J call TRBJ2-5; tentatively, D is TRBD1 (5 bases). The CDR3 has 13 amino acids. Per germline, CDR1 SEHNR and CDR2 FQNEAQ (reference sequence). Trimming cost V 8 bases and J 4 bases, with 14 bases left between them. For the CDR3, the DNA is TGTGCCAGCGGAGAGATGGGGCGAGAGACCCAGTACTTC. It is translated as CASGEMGRETQYF.

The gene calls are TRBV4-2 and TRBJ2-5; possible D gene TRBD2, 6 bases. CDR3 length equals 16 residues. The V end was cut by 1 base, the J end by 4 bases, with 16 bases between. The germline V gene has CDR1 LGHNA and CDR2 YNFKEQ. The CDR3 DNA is TGTGCCAGCAGCCAAGGAAATGGAGGGGACGGAGAGACCCAGTACTTC. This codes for CASSQGNGGDGETQYF.

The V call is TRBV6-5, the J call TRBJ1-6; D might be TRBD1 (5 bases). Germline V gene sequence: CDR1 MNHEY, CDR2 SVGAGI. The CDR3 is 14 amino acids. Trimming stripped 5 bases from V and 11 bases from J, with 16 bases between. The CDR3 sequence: CASSPQGEGAPLHF. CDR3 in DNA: TGTGCCAGCAGTCCCCAGGGTGAAGGGGCACCCCTCCACTTT.

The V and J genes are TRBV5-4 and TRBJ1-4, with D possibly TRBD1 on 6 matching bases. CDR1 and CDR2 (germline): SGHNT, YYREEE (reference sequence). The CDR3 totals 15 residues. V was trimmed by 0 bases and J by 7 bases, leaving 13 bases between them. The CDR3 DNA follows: TGTGCCAGCAGCTTGGTAGGGGGGAACGGTGAAAAACTGTTTTTT. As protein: CASSLVGGNGEKLFF.

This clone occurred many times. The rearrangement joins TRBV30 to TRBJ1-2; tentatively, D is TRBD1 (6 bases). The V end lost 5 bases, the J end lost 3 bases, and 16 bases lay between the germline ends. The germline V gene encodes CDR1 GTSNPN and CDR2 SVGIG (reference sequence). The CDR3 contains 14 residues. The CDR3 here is CAWVTGKRDYGYTF. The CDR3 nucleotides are TGTGCCTGGGTTACAGGGAAGAGGGACTATGGCTACACCTTC.

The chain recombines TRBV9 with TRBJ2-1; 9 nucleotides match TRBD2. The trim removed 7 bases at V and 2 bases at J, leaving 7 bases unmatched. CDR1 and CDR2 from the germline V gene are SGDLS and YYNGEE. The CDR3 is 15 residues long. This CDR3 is CASSRASGAYNEQFF. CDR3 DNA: TGTGCCAGCTCGAGGGCTAGCGGGGCCTACAATGAGCAGTTCTTC.

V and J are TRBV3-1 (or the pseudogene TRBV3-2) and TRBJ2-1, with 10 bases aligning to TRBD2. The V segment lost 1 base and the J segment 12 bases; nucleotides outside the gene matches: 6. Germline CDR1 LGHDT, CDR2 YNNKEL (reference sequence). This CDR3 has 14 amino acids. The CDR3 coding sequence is TGTGCCAGCAGCCAAGGAAAACTAGCGGGAATGCAGTTCTTC. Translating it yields CASSQGKLAGMQFF.

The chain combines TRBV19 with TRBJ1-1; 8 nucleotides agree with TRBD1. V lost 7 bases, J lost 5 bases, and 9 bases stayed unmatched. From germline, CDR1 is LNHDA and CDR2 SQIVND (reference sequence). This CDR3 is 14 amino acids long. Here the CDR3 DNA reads TGTGCCAGTACCTCGGACAGGGAAGCGACTGAAGCTTTCTTT. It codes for CASTSDREATEAFF.

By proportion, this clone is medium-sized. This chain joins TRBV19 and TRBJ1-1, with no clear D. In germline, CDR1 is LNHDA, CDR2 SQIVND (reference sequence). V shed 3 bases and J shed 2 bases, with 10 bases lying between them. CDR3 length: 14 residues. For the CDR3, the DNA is TGTGCCAGTAGTATCGGACGGGCCAACACTGAAGCTTTCTTT. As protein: CASSIGRANTEAFF.

CDR3 nucleotides: TGTGCCAGCAACCCTACCGGGACGGATAATTCACCCCTCCACTTT. It yields the protein CASNPTGTDNSPLHF. V gene TRBV5-5 combines with J gene TRBJ1-6; D possibly corresponds to TRBD1 (5 bases). Germline V lookup: CDR1 SGHKS, CDR2 YYEKEE (reference sequence). The CDR3 sequence is 15 residues long. Trimming removed 6 bases at V and 5 bases at J, with 15 bases between.

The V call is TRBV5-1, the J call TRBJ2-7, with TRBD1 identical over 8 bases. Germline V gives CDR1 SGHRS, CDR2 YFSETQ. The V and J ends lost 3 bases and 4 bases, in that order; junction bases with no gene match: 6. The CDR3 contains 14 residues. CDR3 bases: TGCGCCAGCAGCTCCGGGACAGGTGTTTACGAGCAGTACTTC. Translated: CASSSGTGVYEQYF.